Listed here is a single TCR beta chain. The antigen is undetermined. A multiplex PCR was run with 60 Vbeta primers and 13 Jbeta primers. Sequencing was performed with immunoSEQ multiplex PCR; in TCRdb, only in-frame clones are kept and a portion is missing. The sample lists 160,000 or so clones; almost 80% were seen once. The sample belongs to a study of cytomegalovirus exposure and HLA in healthy donors. Findings and limits, study-wide: Researchers had no immune exposure information except CMV serostatus available. The study found most TCR sequences rare, yet found some public TCRs in many donors. Overall, about 160 TCR beta chains were annotated as cytomegalovirus-associated.

Trimming stripped 4 bases from V and 5 bases from J, with 12 bases between. Germline assignment: CDR1 MNHEY and CDR2 SMNVEV (reference sequence). The CDR3 length is 14 residues. Sequenced input: PBMCs. The TCR was taken from a woman aged 45-65 years in good health and CMV-seronegative. The V gene is TRBV27, the J gene TRBJ2-1; perhaps TRBD1 as D (5 bases). CDR3 region: CASSWGGINNEQFF. CDR3 nucleotide sequence: TGTGCCAGCAGTTGGGGCGGCATTAACAATGAGCAGTTCTTC.